The sequence of this TCR beta chain was determined in a study of blood T cell repertoires in COVID-19 (dated by TCRdb to the early 2020s). Regarding the complete study: Samples covering the acute and convalescent phases of COVID-19 were provided by collaborators in the United States, Italy and Spain. The prospective study material was composed of cDNA or gDNA derived from T cells, B-cell-depleted T cells, or PBMCs. Deeply sampled blood TCRbeta repertoires from subjects exposed to, actively infected with, or recovered from COVID-19 were included in the dataset. A freely available public database, intended as a resource for researchers studying the immune response to SARS-CoV-2, is where the repertoires were released. The samples were drawn from two sources: the first 160 participants of the ongoing ImmuneRACE study, and over 1,000 subjects contributed by 6 global collaborators. The sample metadata nearly always contained a de-identified subject ID, COVID-19 status, age in years and sex. Where HLA class I and class II types were available, the types were taken from metadata supplied by the sample provider, not from assay-based typing.

This clone was seen a handful of times. Its antigen remains undetermined. No clone much larger than this one lies a single base away; base qualities are absent. The immunoSEQ Assay, a bias-controlled multiplex PCR, was used to amplify TCRbeta CDR3 regions from genomic DNA. The authors' pipeline ran thus. Nucleated cell counts per sample were estimated from amplification of reference gene primers within the assay. Sequence reads were collapsed and filtered to measure the absolute abundance of every unique TCRbeta CDR3 rearrangement. For each sample, productive Simpson clonality was calculated as the square root of Simpson's diversity index across productive rearrangements. Held by TCRdb, this immuneACCESS table contains in-frame sequences only and omits some clones. Under half of the omission traces to an unresolved V gene where checked; the cause of the rest is unknown. Clone size and V and J calls were adopted from that table, with D and trimming inferred from the DNA. In all, the sample holds a few hundred thousand clones, and 88% of those were seen once. Clones ranked in the top ten supply 1.6% of the sample.

Beyond this particular receptor, the publication reports: Clinical and demographic metadata were provided uncurated, with the amount varying by source and participant.

One collaborating source in Seattle enrolled patients while the patients were actively infected and followed the patients over time throughout the course of disease. Each collaborating institution followed its own protocols to collect whole blood in K2EDTA tubes. For TCRbeta analysis, collaborator samples were shipped as frozen whole blood, as isolated PBMCs, or as DNA extracted from either sample type. Per the germline V gene, SGHDN is the CDR1 and FVKESK is the CDR2. Germline trimming: 2 bases from V, 4 bases from J; junction bases outside gene matches: 5. Including cysteine and phenylalanine, the CDR3 has 15 amino acids. The retained sequence is limited to the CDR3, 45 bases, with the frame set at the first base.

The TCR originated in a young woman with COVID-19, enrolled during active disease. The material sequenced was peripheral blood. Here the chain combines TRBV14 and TRBJ1-1; 9 bases in between match TRBD1. The sequence in DNA is TGTGCCAGCAGCCAAATTGGGACAGGGTCCACTGAAGCTTTCTTT. It codes for CASSQIGTGSTEAFF.